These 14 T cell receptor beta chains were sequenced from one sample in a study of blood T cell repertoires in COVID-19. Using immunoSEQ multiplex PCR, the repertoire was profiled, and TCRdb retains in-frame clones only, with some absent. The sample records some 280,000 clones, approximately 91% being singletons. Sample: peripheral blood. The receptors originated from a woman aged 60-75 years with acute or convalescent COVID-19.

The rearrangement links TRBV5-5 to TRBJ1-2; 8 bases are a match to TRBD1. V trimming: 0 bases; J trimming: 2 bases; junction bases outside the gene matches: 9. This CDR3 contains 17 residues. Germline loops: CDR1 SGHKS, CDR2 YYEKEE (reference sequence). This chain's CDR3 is CASSLEQGGRRNYGYTF. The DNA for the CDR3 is TGTGCCAGCAGCTTGGAACAGGGGGGTAGGAGGAACTATGGCTACACCTTC.

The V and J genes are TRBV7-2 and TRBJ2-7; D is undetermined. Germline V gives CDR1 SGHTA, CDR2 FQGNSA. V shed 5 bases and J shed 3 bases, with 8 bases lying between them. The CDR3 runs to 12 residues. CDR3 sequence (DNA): TGTGCCAGCAGCGAGAACCACTACGAGCAGTACTTC. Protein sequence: CASSENHYEQYF. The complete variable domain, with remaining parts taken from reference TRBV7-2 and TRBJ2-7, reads GAGVSQSPSNKVTEKGKDVELRCDPISGHTALYWYRQSLGQGLEFLIYFQGNSAPDKSGLPSDRFSAERTGGSVSTLTIQRTQQEDSAVYLCASSENHYEQYFGPGTRLTVT.

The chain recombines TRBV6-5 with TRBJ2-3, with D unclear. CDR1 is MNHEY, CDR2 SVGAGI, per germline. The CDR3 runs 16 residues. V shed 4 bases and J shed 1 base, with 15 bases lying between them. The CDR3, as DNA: TGTGCCAGCAGTTCCAGACTGTTCTCGGGCACAGATACGCAGTATTTT. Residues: CASSSRLFSGTDTQYF.

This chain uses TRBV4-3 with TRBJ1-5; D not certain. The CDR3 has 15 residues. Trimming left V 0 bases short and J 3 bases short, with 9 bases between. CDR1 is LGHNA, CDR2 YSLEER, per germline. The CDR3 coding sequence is TGCGCCAGCAGCCAAGATTCCGGGATCAATCAGCCCCAGCATTTT. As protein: CASSQDSGINQPQHF.

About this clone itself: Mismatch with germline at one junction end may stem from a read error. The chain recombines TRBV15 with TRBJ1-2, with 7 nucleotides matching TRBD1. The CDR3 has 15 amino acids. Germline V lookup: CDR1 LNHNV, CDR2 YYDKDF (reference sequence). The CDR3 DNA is TGTGTCACCAGCAGGAGCAGGGACAGCTTGTATGGCTACACCTTC. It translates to CVTSRSRDSLYGYTF.

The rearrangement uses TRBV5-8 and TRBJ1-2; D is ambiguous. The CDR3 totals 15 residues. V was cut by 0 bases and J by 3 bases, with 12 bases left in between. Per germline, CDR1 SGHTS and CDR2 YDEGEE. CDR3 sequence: CASSLVPGSDYGYTF. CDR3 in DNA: TGTGCCAGCAGCTTGGTTCCCGGTAGTGACTATGGCTACACCTTC.

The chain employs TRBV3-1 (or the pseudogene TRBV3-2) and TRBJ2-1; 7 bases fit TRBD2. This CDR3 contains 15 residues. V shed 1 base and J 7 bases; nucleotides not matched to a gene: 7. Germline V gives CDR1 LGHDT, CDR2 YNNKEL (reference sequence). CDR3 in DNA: TGTGCCAGCAGCCAAGGTGTGGGAGGGCTTAATGAGCAGTTCTTC. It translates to CASSQGVGGLNEQFF.

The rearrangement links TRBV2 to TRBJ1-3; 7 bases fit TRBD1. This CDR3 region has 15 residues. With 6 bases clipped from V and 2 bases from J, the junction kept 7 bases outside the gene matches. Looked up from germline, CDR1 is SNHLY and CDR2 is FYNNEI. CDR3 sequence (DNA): TGTGCCAGCAGCAGAACAGGGGCAGCTGGAAACACCATATATTTT. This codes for CASSRTGAAGNTIYF.

The CDR3 DNA sequence: TGTGCCAGCAGCATCCAGGGGATAAGACCTTACAATGAGCAGTTCTTC. Protein product: CASSIQGIRPYNEQFF. The chain combines TRBV7-2 with TRBJ2-1, with a tentative D call TRBD1 (6 bases). This CDR3 is built from 16 residues. The V gene's germline CDR1 is SGHTA and CDR2 FQGNSA. V lost 5 bases and J lost 4, with 18 bases in between.

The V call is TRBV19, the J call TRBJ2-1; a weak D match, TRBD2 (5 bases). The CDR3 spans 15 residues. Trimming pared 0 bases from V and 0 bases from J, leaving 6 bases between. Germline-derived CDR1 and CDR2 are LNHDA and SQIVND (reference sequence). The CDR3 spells CASSIETSSYNEQFF. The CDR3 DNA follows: TGTGCCAGTAGTATAGAAACTAGCTCCTACAATGAGCAGTTCTTC.

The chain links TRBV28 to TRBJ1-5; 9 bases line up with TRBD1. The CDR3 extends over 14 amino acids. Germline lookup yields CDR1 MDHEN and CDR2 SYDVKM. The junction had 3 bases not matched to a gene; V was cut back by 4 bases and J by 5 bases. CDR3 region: CASSWTGAYQPQHF. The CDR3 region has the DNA TGTGCCAGCAGTTGGACAGGGGCCTATCAGCCCCAGCATTTT.

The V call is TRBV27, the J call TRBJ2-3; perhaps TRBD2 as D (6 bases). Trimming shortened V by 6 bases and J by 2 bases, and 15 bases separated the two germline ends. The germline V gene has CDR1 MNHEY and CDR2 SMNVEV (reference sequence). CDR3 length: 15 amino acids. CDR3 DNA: TGTGCCAGCAGCTCTTGGGAGGACGACACAGATACGCAGTATTTT. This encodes CASSSWEDDTDTQYF.

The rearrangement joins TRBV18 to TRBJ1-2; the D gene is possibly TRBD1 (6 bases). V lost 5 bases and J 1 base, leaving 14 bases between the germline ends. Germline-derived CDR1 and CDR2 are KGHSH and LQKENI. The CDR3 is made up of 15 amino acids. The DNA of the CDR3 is TGTGCCAGCTCAACCAAGGGGGTCGGTAACTATGGCTACACCTTC. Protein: CASSTKGVGNYGYTF.

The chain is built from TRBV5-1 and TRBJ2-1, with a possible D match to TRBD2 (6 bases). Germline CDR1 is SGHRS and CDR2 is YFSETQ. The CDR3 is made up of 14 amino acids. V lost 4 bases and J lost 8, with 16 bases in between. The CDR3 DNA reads TGCGCCAGCAGCGTGATACCTGGAGGGGATGAGCAGTTCTTC. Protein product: CASSVIPGGDEQFF.